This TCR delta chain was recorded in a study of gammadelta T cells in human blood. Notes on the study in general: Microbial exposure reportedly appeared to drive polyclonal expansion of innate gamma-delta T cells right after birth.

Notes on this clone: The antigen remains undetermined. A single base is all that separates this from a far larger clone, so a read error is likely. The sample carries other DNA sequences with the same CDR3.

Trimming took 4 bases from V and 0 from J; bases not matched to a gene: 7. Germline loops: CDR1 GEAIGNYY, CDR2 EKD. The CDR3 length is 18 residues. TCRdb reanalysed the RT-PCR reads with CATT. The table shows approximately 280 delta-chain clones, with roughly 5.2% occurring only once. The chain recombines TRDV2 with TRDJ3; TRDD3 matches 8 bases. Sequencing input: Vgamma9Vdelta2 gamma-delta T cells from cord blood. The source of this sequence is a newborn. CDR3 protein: CACDVLGVSSWDTRQMFF. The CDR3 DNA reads TGTGCCTGTGATGTACTGGGGGTTAGCTCCTGGGACACCCGACAGATGTTTTTC.